The rows below give T cell receptor beta chains drawn from one sample of a study of T cells in Graves' hyperthyroidism and ophthalmopathy. TCRdb redid the calling of the multiplex PCR reads with MiXCR, one entry per CDR3 protein. This sample yields about 520,000 distinct CDR3 sequences, of which roughly 20% are seen a single time; more than 20% belongs to the top ten. The sequenced material came from blood. Source of these receptors: a man between 18 and 29 years old with Graves' hyperthyroidism. Both conserved end residues are part of each CDR3. A D gene is named only where the DNA matches it firmly. Expanded clones are given a class, and other clones once, few, many or no size at all.

clone_size: many
d_call: .
v_call: TRBV4-1
j_call: TRBJ1-2
cdr3_aa: CASSQDRKEIDGYGYTF
cdr3_nt: TGCGCCAGCAGCCAAGATCGGAAGGAGATCGACGGCTATGGCTACACCTTC

clone_size: many
d_call: TRBD1
v_call: TRBV5-1
j_call: TRBJ1-3
cdr3_aa: CASSRIGTDSGNTIYF
cdr3_nt: TGCGCCAGCAGCCGAATAGGGACAGACTCTGGAAACACCATATATTTT

clone_size: few
d_call: .
v_call: TRBV5-1
j_call: TRBJ2-7
cdr3_aa: CASSADSLAYEQYF
cdr3_nt: TGCGCCAGCAGCGCGGACAGCCTTGCCTACGAGCAGTACTTC

clone_size: few
d_call: .
v_call: TRBV2
j_call: TRBJ1-1
cdr3_aa: CASTLPGGGNTEAFF
cdr3_nt: TGTGCCAGCACCCTGCCGGGGGGAGGAAACACTGAAGCTTTCTTT

clone_size: .
d_call: .
v_call: TRBV2
j_call: TRBJ1-1
cdr3_aa: CASNEIREAFF
cdr3_nt: TGTGCCAGCAACGAAATAAGGGAAGCTTTCTTT

clone_size: many
d_call: .
v_call: TRBV30
j_call: TRBJ1-2
cdr3_aa: CAWSPTYYGYTF
cdr3_nt: TGTGCCTGGAGCCCGACCTACTATGGCTACACCTTC

clone_size: .
d_call: .
v_call: TRBV28
j_call: TRBJ1-5
cdr3_aa: CASSFSSWYSRQPQHF
cdr3_nt: TGTGCCAGCAGTTTTTCCTCCTGGTATAGTCGTCAGCCCCAGCATTTT

clone_size: many
d_call: .
v_call: TRBV4-1
j_call: TRBJ1-2
cdr3_aa: CASSLNSARGYTF
cdr3_nt: TGCGCCAGCAGCCTTAACAGCGCTAGGGGCTACACCTTC

clone_size: few
d_call: .
v_call: TRBV6-1
j_call: TRBJ1-4
cdr3_aa: CASSDRRNEKLFF
cdr3_nt: TGTGCCAGCAGCGACAGAAGGAATGAAAAACTGTTTTTT

clone_size: few
d_call: .
v_call: TRBV5-6
j_call: TRBJ1-5
cdr3_aa: CASSYQKGTPRGQPQHF
cdr3_nt: TGTGCCAGCAGCTATCAGAAGGGGACACCAAGGGGGCAGCCCCAGCATTTT

clone_size: many
d_call: .
v_call: TRBV29-1
j_call: TRBJ1-1
cdr3_aa: CSVDTTANTEAFF
cdr3_nt: TGCAGCGTCGACACGACAGCGAACACTGAAGCTTTCTTT

clone_size: many
d_call: TRBD2
v_call: TRBV15
j_call: TRBJ2-5
cdr3_aa: CATSEAGGAETQYF
cdr3_nt: TGTGCCACCAGCGAAGCGGGGGGGGCAGAGACCCAGTACTTC

clone_size: many
d_call: .
v_call: TRBV19
j_call: TRBJ1-1
cdr3_aa: CASSLDGPMNTEAFF
cdr3_nt: TGTGCCAGTAGTCTTGACGGACCCATGAACACTGAAGCTTTCTTT

clone_size: .
d_call: .
v_call: TRBV6-1
j_call: TRBJ1-2
cdr3_aa: CASGRSGDGYTF
cdr3_nt: TGTGCCAGCGGGAGGTCAGGGGATGGCTACACCTTC

clone_size: many
d_call: .
v_call: TRBV20-1
j_call: TRBJ1-1
cdr3_aa: CSAQTGGEITEAFF
cdr3_nt: TGCAGTGCTCAGACAGGAGGCGAAATCACTGAAGCTTTCTTT

clone_size: many
d_call: .
v_call: TRBV11-1
j_call: TRBJ1-2
cdr3_aa: CASSPGGSDGNYGYTF
cdr3_nt: TGTGCCAGCAGCCCGGGGGGGTCCGACGGTAACTATGGCTACACCTTC

clone_size: many
d_call: TRBD2
v_call: TRBV30
j_call: TRBJ2-5
cdr3_aa: CAWSAGGGETQYF
cdr3_nt: TGTGCCTGGAGTGCGGGGGGAGGAGAGACCCAGTACTTC

clone_size: many
d_call: .
v_call: TRBV20-1
j_call: TRBJ2-7
cdr3_aa: CSARESYEQYF
cdr3_nt: TGCAGTGCTAGAGAGAGCTACGAGCAGTACTTC

clone_size: many
d_call: TRBD1
v_call: TRBV11-1
j_call: TRBJ2-5
cdr3_aa: CASSLGTGQGETQYF
cdr3_nt: TGTGCCAGCAGCTTAGGGACCGGACAGGGAGAGACCCAGTACTTC

clone_size: many
d_call: .
v_call: TRBV12-3/TRBV12-4
j_call: TRBJ1-1
cdr3_aa: CASSLSLNIF
cdr3_nt: TGTGCCAGCAGTTTATCCCTCAACATCTTT

clone_size: few
d_call: .
v_call: TRBV29-1
j_call: TRBJ2-7
cdr3_aa: CSVEDLKGFEQYF
cdr3_nt: TGCAGCGTTGAAGATCTTAAGGGGTTCGAGCAGTACTTC

clone_size: many
d_call: .
v_call: TRBV6-2/TRBV6-3
j_call: TRBJ1-5
cdr3_aa: CASSEDRNCQHF
cdr3_nt: TGTGCCAGCAGCGAAGACAGGAACTGTCAGCATTTT

clone_size: many
d_call: .
v_call: TRBV20-1
j_call: TRBJ2-7
cdr3_aa: CSARPLRDIPTETEQYF
cdr3_nt: TGCAGTGCTAGGCCCCTCCGGGACATTCCCACCGAAACAGAGCAGTACTTC

clone_size: many
d_call: .
v_call: TRBV28
j_call: TRBJ2-7
cdr3_aa: CASSLPSRDVHF
cdr3_nt: TGTGCCAGCAGTCTACCATCACGCGACGTCCACTTC

clone_size: many
d_call: .
v_call: TRBV7-2
j_call: TRBJ1-1
cdr3_aa: CARPGVVENTEAFF
cdr3_nt: TGTGCCCGCCCTGGGGTGGTGGAGAACACTGAAGCTTTCTTT

clone_size: many
d_call: .
v_call: TRBV9
j_call: TRBJ1-1
cdr3_aa: CASSPGRGSTEAFF
cdr3_nt: TGTGCCAGCAGCCCTGGGAGGGGGAGCACTGAAGCTTTCTTT

clone_size: many
d_call: TRBD1
v_call: TRBV12-3/TRBV12-4
j_call: TRBJ1-1
cdr3_aa: CASSLVDRVNTEAFF
cdr3_nt: TGTGCCAGCAGTTTAGTGGACAGGGTGAACACTGAAGCTTTCTTT

clone_size: few
d_call: .
v_call: TRBV3-1
j_call: TRBJ2-7
cdr3_aa: CASSPPAVEDEQYF
cdr3_nt: TGTGCCAGCAGCCCCCCAGCAGTGGAGGACGAGCAGTACTTC

clone_size: few
d_call: .
v_call: TRBV5-1
j_call: TRBJ1-1
cdr3_aa: CASSFPRGRNTEAFF
cdr3_nt: TGCGCCAGCAGCTTTCCCCGGGGGAGGAACACTGAAGCTTTCTTT

clone_size: many
d_call: TRBD2
v_call: TRBV11-2
j_call: TRBJ2-5
cdr3_aa: CASSLPSGETQYF
cdr3_nt: TGTGCCAGCAGCTTACCTAGCGGAGAGACCCAGTACTTC